The present entry profiles one TCR beta chain with its context. Its antigen remains unidentified. Base qualities were left out, and no much larger clone turns up one base away. CDR1 and CDR2 were assigned from the germline V gene (reference sequence) as LNHDA and SQIVND. There are 16 amino acids in the CDR3, from cysteine to phenylalanine inclusive. The read is trimmed to its CDR3 DNA, 48 bases read in frame from base 1. V lost 4 bases and J lost 2 bases, and the count of bases not matched to a germline gene is 9. These data belong to a study of T cell changes during pregnancy in multiple sclerosis (dated by TCRdb to between 2019 and 2020). For the wider study: In women with multiple sclerosis, the researchers looked at how the T cell repertoire shifted as pregnancy progressed.

The library was built by means of the immunoSEQ multiplex PCR assay. TCRdb mirrors the immuneACCESS table, restricted to in-frame sequences. Some clones are absent from its copies; in checked studies, under half trace to an unresolved V gene, and the reason for the others is unknown. Within this sample are tens of thousands of clones, with more than 90% of them counted one time only. The leading ten clones occupy under 2% of the sample. The chain couples TRBV19 to TRBJ1-2; TRBD1 aligns with 8 central bases. Sequenced material: peripheral blood, taken in the second trimester of pregnancy. The receptor was isolated from a female donor with multiple sclerosis, enrolled in a pregnancy study. The CDR3 is CASSTNRDRNNYGYTF. The DNA is as follows: TGTGCCAGTAGTACCAACCGGGACAGGAACAACTATGGCTACACCTTC. With the portions outside the CDR3 filled from the reference TRBV19 and TRBJ1-2 genes, the complete variable region becomes DGGITQSPKYLFRKEGQNVTLSCEQNLNHDAMYWYRQDPGQGLRLIYYSQIVNDFQKGDIAEGYSVSREKKESFPLTVTSAQKNPTAFYLCASSTNRDRNNYGYTFGSGTRLTVV.